This T cell receptor beta chain comes out of a study of PD-L1 blockade in urothelial cancer. Turning to the study itself: About 90% of the roughly 30 patients were men who had bladder-origin urothelial cancer. Prior chemotherapy in patients spanned 0 to 3 regimens. Study-level points and caveats: For durable-benefit patients, tumor-associated blood clones expanded more at 3 weeks.

Sample time point: peripheral blood 6 weeks after treatment start. Only in-frame clones appear in the TCRdb table, and some are missing; sequencing was by immunoSEQ multiplex PCR. The sample includes 100,000 to 150,000 clones, around 86% of them seen just once. This CDR3 region has 14 residues. This clone was picked up one time. The antigen is undetermined. This TCR was sampled from a man aged 50 or older with urothelial cancer. Sequenced material: PBMCs, taken around atezolizumab (anti-PD-L1) treatment. The chain combines TRBV12-2 with TRBJ2-1; TRBD2, the table's D call, lacks a check against the DNA. TRBV12-2 is a pseudogene. This chain's CDR3 is CASRLRTLADEQFF. The DNA of the CDR3 is TGTGCAAGTCGCCTCCGGACTTTAGCCGATGAGCAGTTCTTC.